The 31 T cell receptor beta chains below come from one sample, sequenced in a study of early T cells in non-severe SARS-CoV-2 infection. TCRdb ran MiXCR on the 5' RACE reads and lists one entry per CDR3 protein. The repertoire holds roughly 51,000 distinct CDR3 sequences, 7% to 8% seen once, with 5.8% in the top ten. The sample consisted of whole blood. These receptors all stem from an adult who was a healthcare worker with PCR-confirmed SARS-CoV-2 infection or an uninfected control (not recorded which).

The chain is built from TRBV2 and TRBJ1-1; TRBD1 matches at 10 bases. The CDR3 is 15 amino acids. CDR1 and CDR2 from the germline V gene are SNHLY and FYNNEI. The J segment lost 0 bases and the V segment lost 6 bases, leaving 4 bases of the junction unmatched. The CDR3 DNA is TGTGCCAGCAGCCGGGACAGGGGTGTGAACACTGAAGCTTTCTTT. Residues: CASSRDRGVNTEAFF.

This clonotype was detected only a few times. The chain carries TRBV5-5 and TRBJ1-1; possibly TRBD1 for D (5 bases). The CDR3 length is 14 residues. The germline V gene encodes CDR1 SGHKS and CDR2 YYEKEE (reference sequence). V lost 4 bases and J 3 bases, leaving 13 bases between the germline ends. The CDR3 loop reads CASSPDISDTEAFF. The CDR3 DNA is TGTGCCAGCAGCCCGGACATATCGGACACTGAAGCTTTCTTT.

The rearrangement joins TRBV7-9 to TRBJ1-5; TRBD1 might be the D (5 bases). Per the germline V gene, CDR1 is SEHNR and CDR2 is FQNEAQ (reference sequence). The CDR3 consists of 18 residues. Trimming pared 5 bases from V and 1 base from J, leaving 21 bases between. CDR3 coding DNA: TGTGCCAGCAGCCACGGGCAGGCAGGGCGAGACAGCAATCAGCCCCAGCATTTT. Its protein is CASSHGQAGRDSNQPQHF.

This clonotype was counted a few times. The gene calls are TRBV7-8 and TRBJ1-1; D remains ambiguous. Germline assignment: CDR1 SGHVS and CDR2 FQNEAQ. V was cut by 3 bases and J by 7 bases, with 9 bases left in between. The CDR3 is made up of 12 amino acids. The CDR3 is CASSFRRDEAFF. The CDR3 coding sequence is TGTGCCAGCAGCTTTCGCCGGGATGAAGCTTTCTTT.

V gene TRBV19 combines with J gene TRBJ2-2, with D maybe TRBD1 (5 bases). Trimming pared 1 base from V and 7 bases from J, leaving 10 bases between. CDR1 is LNHDA, CDR2 SQIVND, per germline (reference sequence). CDR3 length: 14 amino acids. DNA of the CDR3: TGTGCCAGTAGTATAGTGGGGCCCCACGGGGAGCTGTTTTTT. Protein sequence: CASSIVGPHGELFF. Full variable domain (outside the CDR3, taken from reference TRBV19 and TRBJ2-2): DGGITQSPKYLFRKEGQNVTLSCEQNLNHDAMYWYRQDPGQGLRLIYYSQIVNDFQKGDIAEGYSVSREKKESFPLTVTSAQKNPTAFYLCASSIVGPHGELFFGEGSRLTVL.

This clonotype occurred many times. This chain links TRBV7-8 with TRBJ2-3; 7 nucleotides line up with TRBD1. The V gene end was trimmed by 6 bases and the J gene end by 6 bases; junction bases not matched to a gene: 15. The CDR3 runs to 16 residues. Germline V gene lookup returns CDR1 SGHVS and CDR2 FQNEAQ. Here the CDR3 DNA reads TGTGCCAGCAGGGAACAGGGGAAGCTAAACACGGATACGCAGTATTTT. Amino acid sequence: CASREQGKLNTDTQYF.

This clonotype has just a few counts. In DNA, the CDR3 is TGCAGTGCTAGGCAGGGACAGGGGGCGAATTCACCCCTCCACTTT. Protein product: CSARQGQGANSPLHF. The rearrangement joins TRBV20-1 to TRBJ1-6, with 12 bases identical to TRBD1. V lost 3 bases and J lost 7; bases outside the gene matches: 4. The CDR3 covers 15 residues. Germline V gene lookup returns CDR1 DFQATT and CDR2 SNEGSKA (reference sequence).

At least ten counts were recorded for this clonotype. The chain carries TRBV6-6 and TRBJ1-6; D remains unclear. The CDR3 runs 15 residues. V dropped 6 bases and J dropped 5 bases, with 14 bases sitting between them. Germline CDR1 reads MNHNY; CDR2 reads SVGAGI (reference sequence). The CDR3 reads CASRPGKGNNSPLHF. CDR3 coding DNA: TGTGCCAGCAGACCAGGAAAGGGTAATAATTCACCCCTCCACTTT.

This clonotype came up many times. V gene TRBV12-3 or TRBV12-4 combines with J gene TRBJ2-2; D call uncertain. This CDR3 comprises 15 residues. V lost 3 bases and J lost 4, with 12 bases in between. The DNA of the CDR3 is TGTGCCAGCAGTTTCCCTACAGTGGGCACCGGGGAGCTGTTTTTT. Residues: CASSFPTVGTGELFF.

This clonotype has at least ten counts. The genes are TRBV10-2 and TRBJ1-1; D is uncertain. The V and J ends lost 2 bases and 8 bases respectively, with 12 bases between them. This CDR3 contains 13 residues. CDR1 is WSHSY and CDR2 is SAAADI in the germline V gene. The CDR3 nucleotides are TGCGCCAGCAGTGAGATCGTGTCATCAGAAGCTTTCTTT. It specifies CASSEIVSSEAFF.

This clonotype has at least ten counts. J is TRBJ2-1 and V is TRBV3-1, with 7 nucleotides matching TRBD2. V trimming: 2 bases; J trimming: 6 bases; junction bases outside the gene matches: 7. Germline V gene lookup returns CDR1 LGHDT and CDR2 YNNKEL (reference sequence). The CDR3 is 15 amino acids. The DNA for the CDR3 is TGTGCCAGCAGCCAATCACTCAGGGAGGGCAATGAGCAGTTCTTC. It encodes CASSQSLREGNEQFF.

This clonotype has at least ten counts. The J gene is TRBJ2-1, the V gene TRBV29-1, with 7 bases lining up with TRBD1. Germline V lookup: CDR1 SQVTM, CDR2 ANQGSEA. CDR3 size: 13 residues. V was clipped by 5 bases and J by 5 bases; unmatched bases: 6. CDR3 DNA sequence: TGCAGCGTTAAACAGGGGTCAAACAATGAGCAGTTCTTC. This encodes CSVKQGSNNEQFF.

This clonotype was seen a few times. The rearrangement uses TRBV2 and TRBJ2-3; 7 positions agree with TRBD2. This CDR3 comprises 13 residues. The V gene end was trimmed by 9 bases and the J gene end by 2 bases; junction bases not matched to a gene: 5. Germline V CDR1 and CDR2: SNHLY, FYNNEI. The CDR3 region has the DNA TGTGCCAGAATAGGGACTAACACAGATACGCAGTATTTT. Translation gives CARIGTNTDTQYF.

Ten or more counts support this clonotype. The chain combines TRBV27 with TRBJ2-1; D is perhaps TRBD1 (6 bases). Germline CDR1 is MNHEY and CDR2 is SMNVEV (reference sequence). The CDR3 spans 13 residues. Deletions cut 5 bases from V and 8 bases from J, with 13 bases between. CDR3 bases: TGTGCCAGCAGTCCAACAGGGACCGATGAGCAGTTCTTC. This encodes CASSPTGTDEQFF.

This clonotype was counted only a few times. V is TRBV5-1 and J is TRBJ1-1; no definite D call. Germline CDR1 is SGHRS and CDR2 is YFSETQ. CDR3 length: 14 amino acids. V was trimmed by 4 bases and J by 6 bases, leaving 16 bases between them. The CDR3 loop is CASSDPTVGSEAFF. The CDR3 DNA is TGCGCCAGCAGCGATCCGACCGTTGGGTCTGAAGCTTTCTTT.

The chain employs TRBV29-1 and TRBJ1-4; TRBD1 might be the D (5 bases). Trimming took off 4 bases at V and 4 bases at J, with 16 bases between the two ends. The CDR3 is 15 residues long. Germline V gene lookup returns CDR1 SQVTM and CDR2 ANQGSEA. CDR3 loop: CSVVRDSGHNEKLFF. Written as DNA, the CDR3 is TGCAGCGTTGTCCGAGACAGCGGCCATAATGAAAAACTGTTTTTT. Complete variable domain (other parts from reference TRBV29-1 and TRBJ1-4): SAVISQKPSRDICQRGTSLTIQCQVDSQVTMMFWYRQQPGQSLTLIATANQGSEATYESGFVIDKFPISRPNLTFSTLTVSNMSPEDSSIYLCSVVRDSGHNEKLFFGSGTQLSVL.

This clonotype was detected many times. The chain combines TRBV6-6 with TRBJ2-1; 9 bases align to TRBD2. V shed 5 bases, J shed 4 bases, and the junction held 6 bases outside the gene matches. The CDR3 is 15 residues long. Germline assignment: CDR1 MNHNY and CDR2 SVGAGI (reference sequence). The CDR3 DNA follows: TGTGCCAGCAGTCAGCCTAGCGGGGAGTACAATGAGCAGTTCTTC. Translation gives CASSQPSGEYNEQFF.

This clonotype has ten or more counts. The J gene is TRBJ2-3, the V gene TRBV14, with a tentative D call TRBD1 (6 bases). This CDR3 comprises 15 residues. The ends were cut back, 5 bases at V and 0 bases at J, with 12 bases in the middle. Per germline, CDR1 SGHDN and CDR2 FVKESK. CDR3 in amino acids: CASSAHRDSTDTQYF. As DNA, the CDR3 is TGTGCCAGCAGCGCTCACAGGGATAGCACAGATACGCAGTATTTT.

This clonotype was counted many times. The rearrangement links TRBV7-2 to TRBJ1-3; no reliable D call. This CDR3 comprises 13 residues. V lost 0 bases and J lost 4, with 4 bases in between. The germline V gene has CDR1 SGHTA and CDR2 FQGNSA. In DNA form, the CDR3 reads TGTGCCAGCAGCTTAGCACGAGGAAACACCATATATTTT. This translates into CASSLARGNTIYF. Full variable domain (missing parts from reference TRBV7-2 and TRBJ1-3): GAGVSQSPSNKVTEKGKDVELRCDPISGHTALYWYRQSLGQGLEFLIYFQGNSAPDKSGLPSDRFSAERTGGSVSTLTIQRTQQEDSAVYLCASSLARGNTIYFGEGSWLTVV.

Details on this clonotype: A much bigger clone sits one base away, suggesting this may be a read error. Written as DNA, the CDR3 is TGTGCCAGTAGTATGTATTTTGATTTCAATCAGCCCCAGCATTTT. It specifies CASSMYFDFNQPQHF. The chain joins TRBV19 to TRBJ1-5; no clear D gene. This CDR3 has 15 residues. Trimming cost V 3 bases and J 3 bases, with 12 bases left between them. The germline V gene has CDR1 LNHDA and CDR2 SQIVND (reference sequence). The variable domain in full, with the rest retrieved from reference TRBV19 and TRBJ1-5, is DGGITQSPKYLFRKEGQNVTLSCEQNLNHDAMYWYRQDPGQGLRLIYYSQIVNDFQKGDIAEGYSVSREKKESFPLTVTSAQKNPTAFYLCASSMYFDFNQPQHFGDGTRLSIL.

This clonotype was seen many times. CDR3 sequence reads: CASSLDQQGRPFF. The CDR3 bases are TGTGCCAGCAGCTTAGATCAACAGGGCCGACCGTTTTTT. This chain links TRBV11-2 with TRBJ1-4; D possibly corresponds to TRBD1 (6 bases). V dropped 0 bases and J dropped 16 bases, with 15 bases sitting between them. The V gene's germline CDR1 is SGHAT and CDR2 FQNNGV. The CDR3 is 13 residues long.

There are a few counts of this clonotype. The chain joins TRBV7-2 to TRBJ1-4; perhaps TRBD1 as D (6 bases). Germline CDR1 and CDR2: SGHTA and FQGNSA. The ends were cut back, 5 bases at V and 5 bases at J, with 15 bases in the middle. This CDR3 is 15 amino acids long. The CDR3: CASSPRQGKNEKLFF. CDR3 in DNA: TGTGCCAGCAGCCCCCGGCAGGGGAAAAATGAAAAACTGTTTTTT.

The CDR3 protein is CASSLALYGYTF. The CDR3 DNA reads as TGTGCCAGCAGCCTCGCTCTCTATGGCTACACCTTC. The V and J genes are TRBV11-2 and TRBJ1-2; D is ambiguous. Germline V gene sequence: CDR1 SGHAT, CDR2 FQNNGV. Trimming took 5 bases from V and 4 from J, leaving 8 bases between them. CDR3 length: 12 amino acids.

The table lists this clonotype with a few counts. V is TRBV6-1 and J is TRBJ1-2, with 9 bases identical to TRBD1. The CDR3 length is 15 residues. CDR1 MNHNS and CDR2 SASEGT come from the germline V gene. With V trimmed by 1 base and J by 4 bases, 4 bases remained unmatched. CDR3 bases: TGTGCCAGCAGTGAAGGGACAGGGGCTATCTATGGCTACACCTTC. Amino acid sequence: CASSEGTGAIYGYTF.

Only a few counts were recorded for this clonotype. The V call is TRBV4-1, the J call TRBJ1-1, with 7 positions matching TRBD1. CDR3 length: 14 amino acids. Trimming removed 5 bases from V and 7 bases from J; junction bases left unmatched: 10. Germline V gene data show CDR1 as MGHRA and CDR2 as YSYEKL. The CDR3 loop is CASSTKPGTDEAFF. In DNA form, the CDR3 reads TGCGCCAGCAGCACAAAGCCCGGGACAGATGAAGCTTTCTTT.

This clonotype has just a few counts. The rearrangement links TRBV4-1 to TRBJ2-7; 7 bases are shared with TRBD1. CDR1 is MGHRA, CDR2 YSYEKL, per germline. Losses at the gene ends were 0 bases for V and 0 bases for J; bases not matched to a gene: 2. The CDR3 totals 15 residues. Here the CDR3 DNA reads TGCGCCAGCAGCCAAGAGACAGGGAGCTCCTACGAGCAGTACTTC. Translating gives CASSQETGSSYEQYF.

This clonotype was counted a few times. The chain is built from TRBV5-6 and TRBJ1-2; 9 bases fit TRBD1. The CDR3 consists of 17 residues. CDR1 is SGHDT, CDR2 YYEEEE, per germline. The V segment lost 5 bases and the J segment 5 bases; nucleotides outside the gene matches: 16. This CDR3 is CASSPVDRTGASYGYTF. The CDR3 DNA sequence: TGTGCCAGCAGTCCAGTAGACCGGACAGGGGCTTCGTATGGCTACACCTTC.

This clonotype appeared many times. The rearrangement joins TRBV3-1 to TRBJ1-3; D perhaps matches TRBD1 (5 bases). CDR3 length: 14 amino acids. V lost 1 base, J lost 2 bases, and 6 bases lay in between. In germline, CDR1 is LGHDT, CDR2 YNNKEL (reference sequence). The CDR3 loop reads CASSQGQPGNTIYF. CDR3 coding DNA: TGTGCCAGCAGCCAAGGACAGCCTGGAAACACCATATATTTT. Full variable domain (outside the CDR3, taken from reference TRBV3-1 and TRBJ1-3): DTAVSQTPKYLVTQMGNDKSIKCEQNLGHDTMYWYKQDSKKFLKIMFSYNNKELIINETVPNRFSPKSPDKAHLNLHINSLELGDSAVYFCASSQGQPGNTIYFGEGSWLTVV.

This clonotype was seen a few times. The chain is built from TRBV20-1 and TRBJ2-5, with TRBD1 matching over 11 bases. The CDR3 length is 14 residues. Per the germline V gene, CDR1 is DFQATT and CDR2 is SNEGSKA (reference sequence). The ends lost 5 bases at V and 5 bases at J; junction bases unmatched: 7. CDR3 coding DNA: TGCAGTGCTCCCGGGACAGGGGGGTTGGAGACCCAGTACTTC. Encoded protein: CSAPGTGGLETQYF.

Note on this clonotype: The junction and the germline gene differ at one end; a read error may be behind it. The chain couples TRBV11-2 to TRBJ2-1, with no clear D. This CDR3 is built from 15 residues. Germline loops: CDR1 SGHAT, CDR2 FQNNGV. CDR3 nucleotide sequence: TGTGCCAGCAGATTAGTCGGGCGTTCCTACAATGAGCAGTTCTTC. Translated, it gives CASRLVGRSYNEQFF.

The chain has TRBV7-9 and TRBJ1-5; 8 bases line up with TRBD1. The CDR3 length is 15 residues. The ends lost 5 bases at V and 4 bases at J; junction bases unmatched: 7. The germline gives CDR1 SEHNR, CDR2 FQNEAQ (reference sequence). The CDR3 sequence: CASSVQGDLNQPQHF. The CDR3 DNA reads TGTGCCAGCAGCGTACAGGGGGACCTGAATCAGCCCCAGCATTTT.